The T cell receptor beta chain described here comes from a study of cytotoxic CD8 clonotypes in ibrutinib-treated CLL. Across the study: After median roughly 70 months, around 15 stayed in remission, around twelve progressed; responses roughly 25 partial, 2 complete. Whole-study results and caveats: Baseline clonality was higher than in age-matched healthy donors and moved in step with circulating CD8+ T-cell counts. Sampling of sustained-remission and progressing patients occurred at differing times.

T cells were sequenced at a targeted depth of 1 in 200,000 to 1 in 1 million. Some clones are missing from TCRdb's copy, which holds only in-frame ones; the method was immunoSEQ multiplex PCR. The sample has tens of thousands of clones, around 60% seen once. The V and J ends lost 3 bases and 4 bases, in that order; junction bases with no gene match: 11. The CDR3 is 17 amino acids. CDR1 SEHNR and CDR2 FQNEAQ come from the germline V gene (reference sequence). This clone has a handful of counts. Its antigen is currently unknown. The sample consisted of PBMCs, taken after 12 months of ibrutinib treatment. This receptor was obtained from a human donor with chronic lymphocytic leukemia. The rearrangement links TRBV7-9 to TRBJ2-7, with 11 bases aligning to TRBD2. The CDR3 nucleotides are TGTGCCAGCAGCTTGGATAGGAAACTAGCGGGAGTTTACGAGCAGTACTTC. Protein: CASSLDRKLAGVYEQYF.